This is a list of T cell receptor beta chains from one sample in a study of blood T cell repertoires in COVID-19. Profiled with immunoSEQ multiplex PCR; TCRdb holds only in-frame clones, not every one. The profile shows some 250,000 clones, about 73% of them singletons. Sample: peripheral blood. These receptors were collected from a woman aged 80 or over with acute or convalescent COVID-19. Both conserved end residues are part of each CDR3. Fields, in order: J gene, clone size, D gene, V gene, CDR3 protein, CDR3 DNA. D genes are given only for firm matches. A row's size may be missing; if present it is once, few, many or a size class.

>TRBJ2-3|.|.|TRBV12-3/TRBV12-4
CASSSLDTQYF
TGTGCCAGCAGTTCATTAGATACGCAGTATTTT
>TRBJ2-5|.|.|TRBV3-1/TRBV3-2
CASSQVRETQYF
TGTGCCAGCAGCCAAGTACGGGAGACCCAGTACTTC
>TRBJ1-2|.|TRBD1|TRBV7-9
CASSSRQGPLGANYGYTF
TGTGCCAGCAGCTCCCGACAGGGTCCGCTTGGAGCTAACTATGGCTACACCTTC
>TRBJ1-6|once|.|TRBV7-9
CASSLSVYNSPLHF
TGTGCCAGCAGCCTTTCGGTCTATAATTCACCCCTCCACTTT
>TRBJ2-1|.|TRBD2|TRBV10-3
CATLRLAGFYNEQFF
TGTGCCACCCTAAGACTAGCGGGCTTCTACAATGAGCAGTTCTTC
>TRBJ2-5|.|.|TRBV5-1
CASSSNKATGTQYF
TGCGCCAGCAGCTCGAACAAGGCAACGGGGACCCAGTACTTC
>TRBJ2-2|.|TRBD1|TRBV6-2/TRBV6-3
CASSRGPGELFF
TGTGCCAGCAGCAGGGGGCCCGGGGAGCTGTTTTTT
>TRBJ1-1|few|.|TRBV6-6
CASSQDSRMNTEAFF
TGTGCCAGCAGTCAAGACAGCCGTATGAACACTGAAGCTTTCTTT
>TRBJ2-2|.|.|TRBV9
CASSVVSSGGELFF
TGTGCCAGCAGCGTAGTTTCGAGCGGCGGGGAGCTGTTTTTT
>TRBJ2-2|few|TRBD2|TRBV7-2
CASGREGTTHGELFF
TGTGCCAGCGGGAGGGAGGGGACGACACACGGGGAGCTGTTTTTT
>TRBJ1-1|.|TRBD1|TRBV5-4
CASSPTGGRRAEAFF
TGTGCCAGCAGCCCGACAGGGGGGAGAAGGGCTGAAGCTTTCTTT
>TRBJ2-2|.|.|TRBV3-1/TRBV3-2
CASSSNTGELFF
TGTGCCAGCAGCTCTAACACCGGGGAGCTGTTTTTT
>TRBJ2-7|few|.|TRBV5-4
CASSPRGGQHEQYF
TGTGCCAGCAGCCCCAGGGGTGGTCAGCACGAGCAGTACTTC
>TRBJ1-2|few|.|TRBV5-5
CASSLTDLGGYTF
TGTGCCAGCAGCTTGACAGATTTAGGTGGCTACACCTTC
>TRBJ2-7|.|.|TRBV19
CASSMWEEGEQYF
TGTGCCAGTAGTATGTGGGAAGAGGGCGAGCAGTACTTC
>TRBJ1-5|.|.|TRBV30
CAWSVTRVHQPQHF
TGTGCCTGGAGTGTAACCAGGGTGCATCAGCCCCAGCATTTT
>TRBJ1-1|.|.|TRBV18
CASSKGPRGSTEAFF
TGTGCCAGCTCAAAGGGCCCCAGGGGTTCGACTGAAGCTTTCTTT
>TRBJ1-3|.|.|TRBV9
CASSFTGRSGNTIYF
TGTGCCAGCAGCTTTACAGGCCGCTCTGGAAACACCATATATTTT
>TRBJ1-1|.|TRBD1|TRBV18
CASSRGTERNTEAFF
TGTGCCAGCTCACGTGGGACAGAGAGAAACACTGAAGCTTTCTTT
>TRBJ2-5|.|.|TRBV21-1
CASTKPSRVQETQYF
TGTGCCAGCACAAAGCCCTCCAGGGTCCAAGAGACCCAGTACTTC
>TRBJ2-7|.|TRBD1|TRBV20-1
CSASFTGELYEQYF
TGCAGTGCTAGTTTTACAGGGGAGCTCTACGAGCAGTACTTC
>TRBJ2-4|once|TRBD2|TRBV19
CASSIRIAGGQPLAKNIQYF
TGTGCCAGTAGTATAAGGATAGCGGGAGGACAACCTCTAGCCAAAAACATTCAGTACTTC
>TRBJ1-1|.|TRBD1|TRBV19
CASSPRTGRNTEAFF
TGTGCCAGTAGTCCCAGGACAGGGAGGAACACTGAAGCTTTCTTT
>TRBJ2-1|.|.|TRBV5-4
CASSLALRETPQRNNEQFF
TGTGCCAGCAGCTTGGCCCTGCGGGAAACCCCCCAACGCAACAATGAGCAGTTCTTC
>TRBJ1-1|.|.|TRBV7-2
CASSLEITGIGTEAFF
TGTGCCAGCAGCTTAGAGATTACCGGGATTGGCACTGAAGCTTTCTTT
>TRBJ2-5|.|TRBD2|TRBV5-4
CASGLAPGETQYF
TGTGCCAGCGGACTAGCGCCAGGGGAGACCCAGTACTTC
>TRBJ2-5|.|.|TRBV5-1
CASSFGWAGSLETQYF
TGCGCCAGCAGCTTCGGATGGGCGGGATCTCTGGAGACCCAGTACTTC
>TRBJ2-3|.|.|TRBV3-1/TRBV3-2
CASSQAEALGTDTQYF
TGTGCCAGCAGCCAAGCTGAGGCCCTGGGCACAGATACGCAGTATTTT
>TRBJ2-3|many|.|TRBV30
CAWTSGTDTQYF
TGTGCCTGGACTAGCGGCACAGATACGCAGTATTTT
>TRBJ1-2|.|TRBD1|TRBV6-5
CASSALRQGAYGYTF
TGTGCCAGCAGCGCCCTGCGTCAGGGGGCGTATGGCTACACCTTC
>TRBJ1-4|.|TRBD1|TRBV25-1
CAKDRGHEKLFF
TGTGCCAAAGACAGGGGGCATGAAAAACTGTTTTTT
>TRBJ2-5|many|.|TRBV11-3
CASSVAGLEETQYF
TGTGCCAGCAGCGTAGCAGGGTTGGAGGAGACCCAGTACTTC
>TRBJ1-1|.|.|TRBV5-1
CASSDSAGLNTEAFF
TGCGCCAGCAGTGATTCAGCAGGGCTGAACACTGAAGCTTTCTTT
>TRBJ2-3|.|TRBD2|TRBV5-1
CASSRAGENTDTQYF
TGCGCCAGCAGCCGAGCGGGGGAGAACACAGATACGCAGTATTTT
>TRBJ1-2|.|TRBD1|TRBV5-1
CASTAEGRGGKGYTF
TGCGCCAGCACTGCGGAAGGCAGAGGGGGCAAAGGCTACACCTTC
>TRBJ2-1|.|TRBD2|TRBV7-2
CASSPPGLADYNEQFF
TGTGCCAGCAGCCCCCCGGGACTAGCGGATTACAATGAGCAGTTCTTC
>TRBJ2-3|.|.|TRBV19
CASARGLAPLDTQYF
TGTGCCAGTGCTCGAGGGTTGGCCCCACTAGATACGCAGTATTTT
>TRBJ2-7|.|TRBD2|TRBV2
CARSTLAGAGEQYF
TGTGCCAGGTCTACTCTAGCGGGAGCGGGCGAGCAGTACTTC
>TRBJ2-7|.|TRBD1|TRBV18
CASSPGQGSTWGQYF
TGTGCCAGCTCACCAGGACAGGGTTCTACATGGGGGCAGTACTTC
>TRBJ2-2|.|.|TRBV11-1
CASSIDRINTGELFF
TGTGCCAGCAGCATTGACAGGATAAACACCGGGGAGCTGTTTTTT
>TRBJ2-1|.|.|TRBV11-2
CASSLDRGAYNEQFF
TGTGCCAGCAGCTTAGATCGGGGGGCGTACAATGAGCAGTTCTTC
>TRBJ1-3|.|.|TRBV25-1
CASSERQRSGNTIYF
TGTGCCAGCAGTGAAAGACAACGCTCTGGAAACACCATATATTTT
>TRBJ1-4|.|TRBD1|TRBV6-1
CASSEQQGINEKLFF
TGTGCCAGCAGTGAACAACAGGGGATCAATGAAAAACTGTTTTTT
>TRBJ2-2|.|TRBD2|TRBV6-1
CASSGGLAGDGTGELFF
TGTGCCAGCAGTGGGGGACTAGCGGGAGACGGGACCGGGGAGCTGTTTTTT
>TRBJ2-5|.|.|TRBV20-1
CSAKLETQYF
TGCAGTGCTAAACTGGAGACCCAGTACTTC
>TRBJ1-2|few|.|TRBV7-2
CASSSGQPGGYGYTF
TGTGCCAGCAGCTCCGGACAGCCGGGGGGCTATGGCTACACCTTC
>TRBJ2-1|many|.|TRBV10-3
CATARTEYNEQFF
TGTGCCACCGCCCGGACAGAGTACAATGAGCAGTTCTTC
>TRBJ1-1|.|.|TRBV11-2
CASSLEGRDTEAFF
TGTGCCAGCAGCTTAGAGGGCAGGGACACTGAAGCTTTCTTT
>TRBJ2-1|.|TRBD2|TRBV7-3
CASSPSGGGAYNEQFF
TGTGCCAGCAGCCCCTCCGGCGGGGGGGCTTACAATGAGCAGTTCTTC
>TRBJ2-1|.|TRBD2|TRBV19
CASSIQGLAKNNEQFF
TGTGCCAGTAGTATTCAGGGACTAGCAAAGAACAATGAGCAGTTCTTC
>TRBJ2-3|few|TRBD2|TRBV3-1/TRBV3-2
CASRSSGRVPDTQYF
TGTGCCAGCAGGAGTAGCGGGAGGGTCCCAGATACGCAGTATTTT
>TRBJ2-7|once|.|TRBV4-2
CASSQVGGGRYEQYF
TGTGCCAGCAGCCAAGTAGGGGGCGGGAGGTACGAGCAGTACTTC
>TRBJ2-1|.|TRBD1|TRBV30
CAWGGQGASYNEQFF
TGTGCCTGGGGGGGACAGGGGGCCTCCTACAATGAGCAGTTCTTC
>TRBJ2-3|.|TRBD1|TRBV14
CASSQWTGSFADTQYF
TGTGCCAGCAGCCAGTGGACAGGGTCTTTTGCAGATACGCAGTATTTT
>TRBJ2-7|.|TRBD1|TRBV7-6
CASSLWGQGGHEQYF
TGTGCCAGCAGCTTATGGGGACAGGGGGGACACGAGCAGTACTTC